The TCR beta chain described here comes from a study of T cells in tuberculosis. Regarding the study as a whole: T cells binding CD1B-GMM tetramer weakly possibly escaped the sort.

The CDR3 extends over 15 amino acids. The germline CDR1 and CDR2 sequences are MGHDK and SYGVNS. V lost 2 bases and J lost 5, with 15 bases in between. After thawing and overnight rest, PBMC were stained with GMM-loaded CD1B tetramer, viability dye and anti-CD3 for sorting. CD1B tetramers were loaded with Rhodococcus equi-derived C32 glucose monomycolate. PBMC for tetramer sorting were first depleted of CD14-expressing monocytes. The method was immunoSEQ multiplex PCR; TCRdb's version includes in-frame clones alone and lacks a portion of them. Among tens of thousands of clones listed, just over 90% were seen once.

The chain recombines TRBV25-1 with TRBJ1-2; no definite D call. The sequence derives from an adult woman with latent tuberculosis. Sequenced input: CD1b-GMM tetramer-negative cells sorted from PBMCs. DNA of the CDR3: TGTGCCAGCAGTGAACATGTGAGCCCCCCATATGGCTACACCTTC. It codes for CASSEHVSPPYGYTF.